Following are 17 T cell receptor delta chains from one sample sequenced in a study of gamma-delta chains in newborns, infants, children. TCRdb reapplied CATT to the reads. The sample has approximately 1,400 delta-chain clones, around 1.1% seen once. Sequencing was done on a sample of blood. The receptors derive from a child in good health.

V usage is TRDV2 and J usage is TRDJ1, with 9 bases lining up with TRDD3. This CDR3 comprises 17 residues. Germline CDR1 reads GEAIGNYY; CDR2 reads EKD. V dropped 1 base and J dropped 4; count of bases not matched to a gene: 12. CDR3 sequence (DNA): TGTGCCTGTGACACTTTACTGGGGGACAACGCGGGCGATAAACTCATCTTT. It is translated as CACDTLLGDNAGDKLIF.

The chain carries TRDV2 and TRDJ1; TRDD3 matches 13 bases. This CDR3 is 17 amino acids long. Looked up from germline, CDR1 is GEAIGNYY and CDR2 is EKD. The trim removed 2 bases at V and 7 bases at J, leaving 12 bases unmatched. CDR3: CACDNLVLGDTEGKLIF. The CDR3 nucleotides read TGTGCCTGTGACAACCTGGTACTGGGGGATACGGAAGGTAAACTCATCTTT.

By sample fraction, this clone is hyperexpanded. In the same sample, other DNA sequences code for this CDR3. This chain joins TRDV2 and TRDJ1; D is perhaps TRDD3 (6 bases). Trimming pared 3 bases from V and 2 bases from J, leaving 15 bases between. Germline assignment: CDR1 GEAIGNYY and CDR2 EKD. This CDR3 comprises 15 residues. The CDR3 DNA reads TGTGCCTGTGACCGGTTGGGGGCCCCGACCGATAAACTCATCTTT. Its translation is CACDRLGAPTDKLIF.

This clone was found a few times. A much larger clone is a single base away; this may be a read error. The V call is TRDV2, the J call TRDJ1, with 7 positions matching TRDD3. CDR1 is GEAIGNYY and CDR2 is EKD in the germline V gene. The trim removed 3 bases at V and 1 base at J, leaving 7 bases unmatched. The CDR3 is 15 residues long. Written as DNA, the CDR3 is TGTGCCTGTGACCTACTGGGGAGATGCACCGATAAACTCATCTTT. Translated: CACDLLGRCTDKLIF.

This clone was counted a few times. This likely traces to a read error, being one base from a far larger clone. This same CDR3 is encoded by further DNA sequences in the sample. The V gene is TRDV2, the J gene TRDJ1, with TRDD3 matching 8 bases. Looked up from germline, CDR1 is GEAIGNYY and CDR2 is EKD. This CDR3 comprises 14 residues. The CDR3 spells CACDKLGDTDKLIF. The CDR3 nucleotides are TGTGCCTGTGACAAGCTGGGGGACACTGATAAACTCATCTTT.

This clone appeared a few times. The rearrangement joins TRDV2 to TRDJ1; 9 bases line up with TRDD3. Germline V lookup: CDR1 GEAIGNYY, CDR2 EKD. The CDR3 covers 20 residues. The V gene end was trimmed by 0 bases and the J gene end by 0 bases; junction bases not matched to a gene: 16. For the CDR3, the DNA is TGTGCCTGTGACACCGTGATAAGAAGTTGGGGGATAAGAGACACCGATAAACTCATCTTT. Its protein product is CACDTVIRSWGIRDTDKLIF.

This clone was counted only a few times. A much larger clonotype is one base distant, so this may be a read error. The genes are TRDV1 and TRDJ1; perhaps TRDD3 as D (5 bases). The CDR3 runs to 15 residues. Germline V CDR1 and CDR2: TSWWSYY, QGS. CDR3 nucleotide sequence: TGTGCTCTTGGGGAACTCTGGGTCTACACCGATAAACGCATCTTT. It translates to CALGELWVYTDKRIF.

Only a few counts were recorded for this clone. A much larger clone is a single base away; this may be a read error. The genes are TRDV1 and TRDJ1, with 9 bases identical to TRDD3. The CDR3 consists of 23 residues. Looked up from germline, CDR1 is TSWWSYY and CDR2 is QGS. The V segment lost 1 base and the J segment 0 bases; nucleotides outside the gene matches: 24. This CDR3 reads CALGEPVVYWGTTYLTYTDKLIF. DNA of the CDR3: TGTGCTCTTGGGGAACCCGTTGTCTACTGGGGGACGACCTACTTAACCTACACCGATAAACTCATCTTT.

This clone occurred a few times. TCRdb assigns this DNA the protein of a much larger clone, which departs from its translation at residue 12; this likely reflects a read error, and the protein shown comes from translating the DNA. The V call is TRDV2, the J call TRDJ1; TRDD3 aligns across 13 bases. CDR3 length: 20 residues. The J segment lost 3 bases and the V segment lost 3 bases, leaving 18 bases of the junction unmatched. In germline, CDR1 is GEAIGNYY, CDR2 EKD. This CDR3 is CACDRLLGDTGSHRADKLIF. In nucleotides, the CDR3 is TGTGCCTGTGACCGATTACTGGGGGATACGGGATCACATAGGGCCGATAAACTCATCTTT.

Relative to its sample, this clone is large (0.1 to 1%). Other DNA sequences of this sample code for an identical CDR3. The rearrangement uses TRDV2 and TRDJ1; 12 nucleotides align to TRDD3. This CDR3 spans 20 amino acids. J was trimmed by 0 bases and V by 0 bases; bases with no gene match: 13. Germline CDR1 is GEAIGNYY and CDR2 is EKD. The CDR3 is CACDTVRLGDTSMDTDKLIF. The CDR3 DNA follows: TGTGCCTGTGACACCGTGAGACTGGGGGATACCTCAATGGACACCGATAAACTCATCTTT.

Comments on this clone: The junction and the germline gene differ at one end; a read error may be behind it. In the same sample, other DNA sequences code for this CDR3. This chain joins TRDV1 and TRDJ1; 12 bases map to TRDD3. The CDR3 has 18 amino acids. Germline V gene lookup returns CDR1 TSWWSYY and CDR2 QGS. CDR3 coding DNA: TGCGCTCTTGGGGAACTTCCTATCGCCTGGGGGATACGGGGTAAACTCATCTTT. Translating it yields CALGELPIAWGIRGKLIF.

Relative to its sample, this clone is medium-sized. A far larger clone is one nucleotide away, so this likely arose from a read error. This chain connects TRDV2 to TRDJ1, with TRDD3 matching over 9 bases. The germline V gene encodes CDR1 GEAIGNYY and CDR2 EKD. Losses at the gene ends were 1 base for V and 1 base for J; bases not matched to a gene: 15. The CDR3 has 19 amino acids. CDR3 sequence reads: CACDTLTGGAASATDKLIF. The CDR3 DNA sequence: TGTGCCTGTGACACTCTGACTGGGGGAGCCGCGTCCGCCACCGATAAACTCATCTTT.

By share of the sample, this clone is large. This CDR3 is also generated by other DNA sequences in the sample. The chain's CDR3 is CACDTVGRRGPIKLIF. In nucleotides, the CDR3 is TGTGCCTGTGACACCGTTGGGAGGAGGGGACCTATCAAACTCATCTTT. The chain carries TRDV2 and TRDJ1; a possible D gene is TRDD3 (5 bases). CDR1 is GEAIGNYY and CDR2 is EKD in the germline V gene. The V end was cut by 0 bases, the J end by 8 bases, with 21 bases between. The CDR3 has 16 residues.

Relative to its sample, this clone is large. The chain uses TRDV2 and TRDJ1; 9 nucleotides line up with TRDD3. Germline CDR1 reads GEAIGNYY; CDR2 reads EKD. Losses at the gene ends were 9 bases for V and 3 bases for J; bases not matched to a gene: 10. The CDR3 is made up of 14 amino acids. The CDR3 reads CAGHGLGDPDKLIF. CDR3 nucleotides: TGTGCCGGACACGGACTGGGGGACCCCGATAAACTCATCTTT.

A note on this clone: The amino acid sequence in TCRdb belongs to a much larger clone and departs from this DNA's translation at residue 14, likely a sequencing read error; the sequence shown is translated from the DNA. The rearrangement uses TRDV2 and TRDJ1; TRDD3 matches at 11 bases. From germline, CDR1 is GEAIGNYY and CDR2 EKD. This CDR3 region has 16 residues. The CDR3 reads CACDTMGDTYTDKHIF. CDR3 bases: TGTGCCTGTGACACGATGGGGGATACGTACACCGATAAACACATCTTT.

This clone occurred a few times. TCRdb has a much larger clone's protein, which differs at residue 15 from the translation of this DNA, likely because of a read error; what is shown is the protein translated from the DNA. The chain employs TRDV1 and TRDJ1, with TRDD3 matching 8 bases. Germline loops: CDR1 TSWWSYY, CDR2 QGS. CDR3 length: 17 amino acids. The CDR3 coding sequence is TGTGCTCTTGGGGAACACTGGGGGGGAGTGTACACCGATAAACCCATCTTT. Its protein product is CALGEHWGGVYTDKPIF.

This clone was picked up a small number of times. TCRdb assigns this DNA the protein of a much larger clone, which departs from its translation at residue 14; this likely reflects a read error, and the protein shown comes from translating the DNA. The gene calls are TRDV2 and TRDJ1, with TRDD3 as a possible D gene (6 bases). CDR3 length: 17 amino acids. In germline, CDR1 is GEAIGNYY, CDR2 EKD. CDR3 residues: CACTALGISLGPDELIF. The CDR3 DNA is TGTGCCTGTACCGCCTTGGGGATTAGTTTGGGTCCCGATGAACTCATCTTT.